This T cell receptor beta chain came from a study of CD8 T cells in Susac syndrome. At the level of the study: When their blood was taken, patients with Susac syndrome were therapy-naive, taking corticosteroids, or taking intravenous immunoglobulin alone.

This CDR3 spans 14 amino acids. From germline, CDR1 is LNHDA and CDR2 SQIVND (reference sequence). V lost 4 bases and J lost 1; bases outside the gene matches: 1. Negative isolation was used for CD8+ and CD4+ T cells and FACS enrichment for TEMRA cells. This clonotype was counted a few times. With random hexamers, 0.5 to 1 ug RNA was reverse transcribed. It was immunoSEQ multiplex PCR that amplified TCR beta CDR3 across 54 Vbeta and 13 Jbeta. TCRdb recomputed calls from the immunoSEQ multiplex PCR reads with MiXCR, one row per CDR3 protein. The table shows about 190,000 distinct CDR3 sequences, with just under 95% occurring only once.

The source is a human donor with Susac syndrome. Sequencing was performed on CD8+ T cells from PBMCs. This chain uses TRBV19 with TRBJ2-4; 7 positions match TRBD1. The CDR3 DNA reads as TGTGCCAGTAGTAAGACAGGGGCCAAAAACATTCAGTACTTC. Amino acids: CASSKTGAKNIQYF. Filled out from reference TRBV19 and TRBJ2-4, the complete variable domain reads DGGITQSPKYLFRKEGQNVTLSCEQNLNHDAMYWYRQDPGQGLRLIYYSQIVNDFQKGDIAEGYSVSREKKESFPLTVTSAQKNPTAFYLCASSKTGAKNIQYFGAGTRLSVL.